A selection of T cell receptor beta chains follows, all from one sample in a study of CD8 T cells in ankylosing spondylitis. TCRdb itself ran the 5' RACE reads through MiXCR, one entry per CDR3 protein. The sample records 200,000 to 300,000 distinct CDR3 sequences, roughly 32% being singletons. The specimen was blood, either unsorted or a sorted T cell fraction (not recorded which). The receptors were gathered from a male donor with ankylosing spondylitis or in good health (not recorded which). Each CDR3 is given with its conserved first and last residue. Fields, in order: V gene, clone size, J gene, D gene, CDR3 protein, CDR3 DNA. A D gene is named only where the DNA matches it firmly. A row's size may be missing; if present it is once, few, many or a size class.

v_call: TRBV10-3; clone_size: few; j_call: TRBJ1-2; d_call: TRBD1; cdr3_aa: CAISDGQGVGGYTF; cdr3_nt: TGTGCCATCAGTGACGGACAGGGAGTTGGCGGCTACACCTTC
v_call: TRBV6-1; clone_size: few; j_call: TRBJ2-5; d_call: TRBD2; cdr3_aa: CASSRLAGDQETQYF; cdr3_nt: TGTGCCAGCAGTCGACTAGCGGGGGATCAAGAGACCCAGTACTTC
v_call: TRBV5-1; clone_size: few; j_call: TRBJ1-6; d_call: TRBD1; cdr3_aa: CASSLEGTGLKSPLHF; cdr3_nt: TGCGCCAGCAGCTTGGAGGGGACAGGGTTAAAGTCACCCCTCCACTTT
v_call: TRBV6-5; clone_size: few; j_call: TRBJ2-3; d_call: TRBD2; cdr3_aa: CASSSRTRFADTQYF; cdr3_nt: TGTGCCAGCAGTTCCCGGACTAGGTTTGCAGATACGCAGTATTTT
v_call: TRBV5-1; clone_size: .; j_call: TRBJ2-3; d_call: TRBD2; cdr3_aa: CASSLFLAGGITDTQYF; cdr3_nt: TGCGCCAGCAGCTTGTTTCTAGCGGGGGGAATCACAGATACGCAGTATTTT
v_call: TRBV29-1; clone_size: .; j_call: TRBJ2-3; d_call: TRBD2; cdr3_aa: CSAGRGSTDTQYF; cdr3_nt: TGCAGCGCCGGGAGGGGCAGCACAGATACGCAGTATTTT
v_call: TRBV20-1; clone_size: many; j_call: TRBJ2-3; d_call: .; cdr3_aa: CSASSSGGLADTQYF; cdr3_nt: TGCAGTGCTAGCTCTTCGGGGGGCTTAGCAGATACGCAGTATTTT
v_call: TRBV6-5; clone_size: .; j_call: TRBJ1-4; d_call: .; cdr3_aa: CASSYDTGPPEKLFF; cdr3_nt: TGTGCCAGCAGTTACGATACAGGCCCCCCTGAAAAACTGTTTTTT
v_call: TRBV15; clone_size: .; j_call: TRBJ2-7; d_call: TRBD1; cdr3_aa: CATSRGQGAPPYEQYF; cdr3_nt: TGTGCCACCAGCAGAGGACAGGGGGCGCCTCCCTACGAGCAGTACTTC
v_call: TRBV20-1; clone_size: few; j_call: TRBJ2-3; d_call: TRBD2; cdr3_aa: CSARDGRDTDTQYF; cdr3_nt: TGCAGTGCTAGAGATGGGAGGGACACAGATACGCAGTATTTT
v_call: TRBV12-3/TRBV12-4; clone_size: .; j_call: TRBJ2-3; d_call: .; cdr3_aa: CASSPLEGGTDTQYF; cdr3_nt: TGTGCCAGCAGTCCCCTGGAGGGAGGCACAGATACGCAGTATTTT
v_call: TRBV9; clone_size: few; j_call: TRBJ2-2; d_call: .; cdr3_aa: CASSVDEGELFF; cdr3_nt: TGTGCCAGCAGCGTAGACGAGGGGGAGCTGTTTTTT
v_call: TRBV2; clone_size: .; j_call: TRBJ2-7; d_call: TRBD1; cdr3_aa: CASIVDRAYEQYF; cdr3_nt: TGTGCCAGCATCGTGGACAGGGCCTACGAGCAGTACTTC
v_call: TRBV4-1; clone_size: .; j_call: TRBJ2-1; d_call: TRBD2; cdr3_aa: CASSQMGLAGGTYNEQFF; cdr3_nt: TGCGCCAGCAGCCAAATGGGGCTAGCGGGGGGAACCTACAATGAGCAGTTCTTC
v_call: TRBV7-6; clone_size: .; j_call: TRBJ2-3; d_call: .; cdr3_aa: CASSLEASQPLADTQYF; cdr3_nt: TGTGCCAGCAGCTTAGAGGCTAGCCAACCATTAGCAGATACGCAGTATTTT
v_call: TRBV19; clone_size: .; j_call: TRBJ1-1; d_call: TRBD1; cdr3_aa: CASSMDRRNTEAFF; cdr3_nt: TGTGCCAGTAGTATGGACAGGAGGAACACTGAAGCTTTCTTT
v_call: TRBV20-1; clone_size: few; j_call: TRBJ2-1; d_call: TRBD2; cdr3_aa: CSARDVSGGTYNEQFF; cdr3_nt: TGCAGTGCTAGAGATGTTAGCGGGGGGACCTACAATGAGCAGTTCTTC
v_call: TRBV28; clone_size: once; j_call: TRBJ2-7; d_call: .; cdr3_aa: CASSFRFGDEQYF; cdr3_nt: TGTGCCAGCAGTTTTAGGTTCGGGGACGAGCAGTACTTC
v_call: TRBV7-2; clone_size: .; j_call: TRBJ2-6; d_call: .; cdr3_aa: CASIPLRGAGANVLTF; cdr3_nt: TGTGCCAGCATCCCACTCCGGGGCGCTGGGGCCAACGTCCTGACTTTC
v_call: TRBV23-1; clone_size: few; j_call: TRBJ1-5; d_call: TRBD1; cdr3_aa: CASSQPDGDSSGNQPQHF; cdr3_nt: TGCGCCAGCAGTCAACCAGATGGGGACAGTTCGGGCAATCAGCCCCAGCATTTT
v_call: TRBV29-1; clone_size: few; j_call: TRBJ2-3; d_call: .; cdr3_aa: CSVEGIGTSRVADTQYF; cdr3_nt: TGCAGCGTTGAAGGAATCGGGACATCTAGGGTGGCCGATACGCAGTATTTT
v_call: TRBV29-1; clone_size: few; j_call: TRBJ2-7; d_call: .; cdr3_aa: CSAQAAGSYEQYF; cdr3_nt: TGCAGCGCCCAAGCAGCCGGTTCCTACGAGCAGTACTTC
v_call: TRBV25-1; clone_size: once; j_call: TRBJ2-5; d_call: .; cdr3_aa: CASSELTAGAKETQYF; cdr3_nt: TGTGCCAGCAGTGAATTAACGGCAGGGGCAAAAGAGACCCAGTACTTC
v_call: TRBV10-1; clone_size: .; j_call: TRBJ2-5; d_call: TRBD1; cdr3_aa: CASSRDRDGETQYF; cdr3_nt: TGCGCCAGCAGTCGCGACAGGGATGGGGAGACCCAGTACTTC
v_call: TRBV6-1; clone_size: few; j_call: TRBJ2-2; d_call: TRBD2; cdr3_aa: CASTPRGGTGELFF; cdr3_nt: TGTGCCAGCACCCCGCGGGGGGGAACCGGGGAGCTGTTTTTT
v_call: TRBV27; clone_size: .; j_call: TRBJ1-4; d_call: TRBD1; cdr3_aa: CASSYIRTGTKEKLFF; cdr3_nt: TGTGCCAGCAGTTACATAAGGACAGGGACGAAGGAAAAACTGTTTTTT
v_call: TRBV20-1; clone_size: .; j_call: TRBJ1-6; d_call: TRBD1; cdr3_aa: CSAPDRGNSPLHF; cdr3_nt: TGCAGTGCCCCGGACAGGGGAAATTCACCCCTCCACTTT
v_call: TRBV7-2; clone_size: .; j_call: TRBJ2-3; d_call: .; cdr3_aa: CASSLEPLVTDTQYF; cdr3_nt: TGTGCCAGCAGCTTGGAACCACTAGTAACAGATACGCAGTATTTT
v_call: TRBV20-1; clone_size: few; j_call: TRBJ2-5; d_call: TRBD2; cdr3_aa: CSAATSGGEETQYF; cdr3_nt: TGCAGTGCTGCGACTAGCGGGGGGGAAGAGACCCAGTACTTC
v_call: TRBV5-5; clone_size: .; j_call: TRBJ1-5; d_call: .; cdr3_aa: CASSLWGGSNQPQHF; cdr3_nt: TGTGCCAGCAGCTTGTGGGGCGGGAGCAATCAGCCCCAGCATTTT
v_call: TRBV20-1; clone_size: .; j_call: TRBJ1-3; d_call: .; cdr3_aa: CSVPKGTPGDTIYF; cdr3_nt: TGCAGTGTGCCGAAGGGCACGCCCGGGGACACCATATATTTT
v_call: TRBV29-1; clone_size: few; j_call: TRBJ2-7; d_call: .; cdr3_aa: CSVTGDYEQYF; cdr3_nt: TGCAGCGTAACAGGAGACTACGAGCAGTACTTC
v_call: TRBV5-6; clone_size: .; j_call: TRBJ1-1; d_call: .; cdr3_aa: CASSLGVRGAGEAFF; cdr3_nt: TGTGCCAGCAGCTTGGGGGTGAGGGGCGCAGGTGAAGCTTTCTTT
v_call: TRBV12-3/TRBV12-4; clone_size: .; j_call: TRBJ2-3; d_call: .; cdr3_aa: CASSLLGDPGTDTQYF; cdr3_nt: TGTGCCAGCAGTTTATTGGGCGACCCCGGCACAGATACGCAGTATTTT
v_call: TRBV12-3/TRBV12-4; clone_size: few; j_call: TRBJ2-1; d_call: TRBD2; cdr3_aa: CASSLLAGGPNEQFF; cdr3_nt: TGTGCCAGCAGTCTACTAGCGGGGGGGCCCAATGAGCAGTTCTTC
v_call: TRBV7-8; clone_size: .; j_call: TRBJ2-5; d_call: .; cdr3_aa: CASSQMVAETQYF; cdr3_nt: TGTGCCAGCAGCCAGATGGTGGCAGAGACCCAGTACTTC
v_call: TRBV7-3; clone_size: few; j_call: TRBJ1-5; d_call: TRBD1; cdr3_aa: CASSLRPIRDRGRLGNQPQHF; cdr3_nt: TGTGCCAGCAGCTTAAGACCCATCCGGGACAGGGGTCGACTTGGCAATCAGCCCCAGCATTTT
v_call: TRBV20-1; clone_size: .; j_call: TRBJ1-3; d_call: TRBD1; cdr3_aa: CSAIGTGGNTIYF; cdr3_nt: TGCAGTGCTATCGGGACAGGGGGAAACACTATATATTTT
v_call: TRBV7-8; clone_size: .; j_call: TRBJ2-1; d_call: .; cdr3_aa: CASSSRSAGSYNEQFF; cdr3_nt: TGTGCCAGCTCCTCCCGGTCGGCAGGGTCCTACAATGAGCAGTTCTTC
v_call: TRBV6-5; clone_size: .; j_call: TRBJ1-1; d_call: .; cdr3_aa: CASSYYRGLARTEAFF; cdr3_nt: TGTGCCAGCAGTTACTATCGGGGGCTGGCGCGCACTGAAGCTTTCTTT
v_call: TRBV20-1; clone_size: few; j_call: TRBJ2-7; d_call: .; cdr3_aa: CSASLGYEQYF; cdr3_nt: TGCAGTGCTAGTCTGGGTTACGAGCAGTACTTC
v_call: TRBV15; clone_size: few; j_call: TRBJ1-5; d_call: TRBD1; cdr3_aa: CATSLWTGRDSNQPQHF; cdr3_nt: TGTGCCACCAGCCTCTGGACAGGGCGGGATAGCAATCAGCCCCAGCATTTT